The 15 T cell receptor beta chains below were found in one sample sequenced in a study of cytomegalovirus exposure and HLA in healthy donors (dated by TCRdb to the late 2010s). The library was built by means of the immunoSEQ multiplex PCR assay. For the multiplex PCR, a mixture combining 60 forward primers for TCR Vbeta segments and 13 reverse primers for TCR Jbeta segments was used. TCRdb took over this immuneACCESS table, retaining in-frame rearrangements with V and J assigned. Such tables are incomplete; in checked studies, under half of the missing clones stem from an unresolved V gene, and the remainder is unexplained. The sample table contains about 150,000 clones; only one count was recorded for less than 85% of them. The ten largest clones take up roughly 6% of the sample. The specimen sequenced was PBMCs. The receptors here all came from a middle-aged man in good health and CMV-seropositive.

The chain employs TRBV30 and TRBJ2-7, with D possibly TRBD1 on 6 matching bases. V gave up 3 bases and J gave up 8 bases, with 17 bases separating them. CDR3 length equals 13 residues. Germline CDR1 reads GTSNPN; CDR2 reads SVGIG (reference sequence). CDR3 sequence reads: CAWRGLSGVKQYF. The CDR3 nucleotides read TGTGCCTGGAGAGGACTTTCAGGGGTGAAGCAGTACTTC.

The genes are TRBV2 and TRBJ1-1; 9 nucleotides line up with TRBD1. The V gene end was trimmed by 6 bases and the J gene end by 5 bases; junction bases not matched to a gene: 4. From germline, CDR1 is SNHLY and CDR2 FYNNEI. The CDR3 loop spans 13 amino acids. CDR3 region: CASRDDRGTEAFF. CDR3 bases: TGTGCCAGCAGAGACGACAGGGGGACTGAAGCTTTCTTT.

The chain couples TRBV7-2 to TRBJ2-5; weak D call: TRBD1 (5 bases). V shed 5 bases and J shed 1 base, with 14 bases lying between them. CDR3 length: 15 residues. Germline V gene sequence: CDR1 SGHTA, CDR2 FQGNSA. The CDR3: CASSHRGAAQETQYF. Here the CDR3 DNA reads TGTGCCAGCAGCCATAGGGGCGCGGCCCAAGAGACCCAGTACTTC. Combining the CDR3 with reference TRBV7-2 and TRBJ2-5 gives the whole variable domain GAGVSQSPSNKVTEKGKDVELRCDPISGHTALYWYRQSLGQGLEFLIYFQGNSAPDKSGLPSDRFSAERTGGSVSTLTIQRTQQEDSAVYLCASSHRGAAQETQYFGPGTRLLVL.

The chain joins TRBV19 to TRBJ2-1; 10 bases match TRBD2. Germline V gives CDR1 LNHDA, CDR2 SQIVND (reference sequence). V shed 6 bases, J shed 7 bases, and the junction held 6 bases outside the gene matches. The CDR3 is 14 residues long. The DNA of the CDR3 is TGTGCCAGTAGAGCGGGAGGGAGTGGGAATGAGCAGTTCTTC. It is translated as CASRAGGSGNEQFF.

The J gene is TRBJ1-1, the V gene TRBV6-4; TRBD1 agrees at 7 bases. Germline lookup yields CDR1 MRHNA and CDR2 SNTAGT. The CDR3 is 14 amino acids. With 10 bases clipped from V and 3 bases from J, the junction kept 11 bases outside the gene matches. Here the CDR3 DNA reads TGTGCCAACACCGTCCGGGACAGCCACACTGAAGCTTTCTTT. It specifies CANTVRDSHTEAFF.

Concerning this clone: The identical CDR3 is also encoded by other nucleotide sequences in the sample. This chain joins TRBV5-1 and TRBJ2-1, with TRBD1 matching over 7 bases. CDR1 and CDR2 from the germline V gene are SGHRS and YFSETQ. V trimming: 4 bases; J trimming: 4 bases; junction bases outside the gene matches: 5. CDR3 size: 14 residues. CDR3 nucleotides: TGCGCCAGCAGCCGCCGGGACAGTTACAATGAGCAGTTCTTC. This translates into CASSRRDSYNEQFF.

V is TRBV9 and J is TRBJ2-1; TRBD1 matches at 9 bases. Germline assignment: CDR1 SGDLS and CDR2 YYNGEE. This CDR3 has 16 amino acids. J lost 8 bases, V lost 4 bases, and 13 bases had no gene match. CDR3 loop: CASSPLGTGYWDEQFF. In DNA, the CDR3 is TGTGCCAGCAGCCCCTTAGGGACAGGGTATTGGGATGAGCAGTTCTTC.

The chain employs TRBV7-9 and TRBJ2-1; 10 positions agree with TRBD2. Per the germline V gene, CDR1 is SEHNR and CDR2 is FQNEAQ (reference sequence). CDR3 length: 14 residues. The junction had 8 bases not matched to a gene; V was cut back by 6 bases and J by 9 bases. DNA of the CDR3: TGTGCCAGCAGTGAGATAGCGGGAGGTGCTGAGCAGTTCTTC. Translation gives CASSEIAGGAEQFF.

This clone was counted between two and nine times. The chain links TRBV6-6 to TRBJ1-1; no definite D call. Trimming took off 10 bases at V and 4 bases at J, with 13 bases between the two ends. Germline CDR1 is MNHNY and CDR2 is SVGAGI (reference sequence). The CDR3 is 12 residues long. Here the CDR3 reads CATRPEVTEAFF. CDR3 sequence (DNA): TGTGCCACCCGGCCCGAGGTCACTGAAGCTTTCTTT.

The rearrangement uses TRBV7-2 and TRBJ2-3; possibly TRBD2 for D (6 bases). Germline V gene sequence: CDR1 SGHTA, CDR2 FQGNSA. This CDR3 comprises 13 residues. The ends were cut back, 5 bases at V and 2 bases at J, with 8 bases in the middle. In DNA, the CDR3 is TGTGCCAGCAGCACGGGAGCCACAGATACGCAGTATTTT. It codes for CASSTGATDTQYF.

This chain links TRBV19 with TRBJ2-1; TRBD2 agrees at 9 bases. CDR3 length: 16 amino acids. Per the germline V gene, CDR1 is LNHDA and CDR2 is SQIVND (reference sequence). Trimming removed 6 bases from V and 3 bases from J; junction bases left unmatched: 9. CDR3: CASSPVGGGGYNEQFF. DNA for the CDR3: TGTGCCAGTAGCCCCGTCGGCGGGGGGGGCTACAATGAGCAGTTCTTC.

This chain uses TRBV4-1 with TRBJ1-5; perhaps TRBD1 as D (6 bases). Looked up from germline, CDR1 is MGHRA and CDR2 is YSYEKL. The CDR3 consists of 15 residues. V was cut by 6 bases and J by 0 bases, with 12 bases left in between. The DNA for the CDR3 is TGCGCCAGCAGTCAGGGGCACCTTAGCAATCAGCCCCAGCATTTT. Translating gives CASSQGHLSNQPQHF.

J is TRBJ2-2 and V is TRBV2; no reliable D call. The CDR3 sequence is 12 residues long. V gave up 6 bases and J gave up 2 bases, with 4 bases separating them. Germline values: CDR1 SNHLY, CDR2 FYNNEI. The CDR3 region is CASRGNTGELFF. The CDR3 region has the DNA TGTGCCAGCAGGGGCAACACCGGGGAGCTGTTTTTT.

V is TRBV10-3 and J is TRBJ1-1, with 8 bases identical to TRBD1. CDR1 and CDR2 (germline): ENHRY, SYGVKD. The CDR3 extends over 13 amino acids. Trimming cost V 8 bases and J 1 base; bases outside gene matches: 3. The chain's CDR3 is CAIQGQANTEAFF. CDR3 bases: TGTGCCATCCAGGGACAGGCGAACACTGAAGCTTTCTTT.

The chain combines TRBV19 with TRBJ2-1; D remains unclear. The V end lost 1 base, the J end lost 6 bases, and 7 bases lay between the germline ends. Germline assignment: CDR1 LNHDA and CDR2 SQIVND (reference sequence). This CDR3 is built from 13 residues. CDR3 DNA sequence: TGTGCCAGTAGTATAGTTCTAGTCAATGAGCAGTTCTTC. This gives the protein CASSIVLVNEQFF.